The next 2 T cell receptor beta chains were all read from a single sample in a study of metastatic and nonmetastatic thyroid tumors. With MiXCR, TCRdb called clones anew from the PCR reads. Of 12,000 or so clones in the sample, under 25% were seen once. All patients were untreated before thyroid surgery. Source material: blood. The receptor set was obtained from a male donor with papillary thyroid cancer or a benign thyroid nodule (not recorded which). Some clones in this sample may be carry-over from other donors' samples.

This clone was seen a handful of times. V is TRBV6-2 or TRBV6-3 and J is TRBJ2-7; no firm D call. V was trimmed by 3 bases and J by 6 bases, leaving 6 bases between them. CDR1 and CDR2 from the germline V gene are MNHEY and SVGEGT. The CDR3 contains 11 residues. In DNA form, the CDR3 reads TGTGCCAGCAGTTATGGCACCGAGCAGTACTTC. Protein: CASSYGTEQYF.

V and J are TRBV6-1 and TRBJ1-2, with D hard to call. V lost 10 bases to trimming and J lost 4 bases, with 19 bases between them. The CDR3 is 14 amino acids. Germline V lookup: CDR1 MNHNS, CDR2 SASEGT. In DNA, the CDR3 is TGTGCCATAACCCCCCCCGTAAAGGCCTATGGCTACACCTTC. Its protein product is CAITPPVKAYGYTF.